The rows below give T cell receptor beta chains drawn from one sample of a study of blood T cell repertoires in COVID-19. Profiling relied on immunoSEQ multiplex PCR, and the TCRdb table lists in-frame clones only, not all of them. This table holds 310,000 or so clones, about 89% found once. The sequenced sample consisted of peripheral blood. The receptor source for this set is a woman under 40 with COVID-19, enrolled during active disease. The CDR3 runs from the conserved cysteine through the conserved F or W. The D gene is left open where the match is weak. Some rows mark clone size as missing; the rest say once, few, many or name a class of expanded clone.

len | abundance | j_gene | d_gene | v_gene | CDR3aa | CDR3nt
16 | . | TRBJ1-6 | . | TRBV19 | CASSQTATQDNSPLHF | TGTGCCAGTAGTCAGACAGCGACACAAGATAATTCACCCCTCCACTTT
16 | . | TRBJ1-3 | . | TRBV2 | CASSTDSFYSGNTIYF | TGTGCCAGCAGTACGGACAGCTTTTACTCTGGAAACACCATATATTTT
16 | . | TRBJ1-1 | TRBD1 | TRBV27 | CASSLSKGGTNTEAFF | TGTGCCAGCAGTTTATCGAAAGGGGGCACGAACACTGAAGCTTTCTTT
15 | . | TRBJ1-6 | TRBD1 | TRBV19 | CASRDSAVYNSPLHF | TGTGCCAGCCGGGACAGTGCTGTTTATAATTCACCCCTCCACTTT
14 | . | TRBJ1-5 | . | TRBV2 | CASSEQVFNQPQHF | TGTGCCAGCAGTGAGCAGGTGTTCAATCAGCCCCAGCATTTT
17 | . | TRBJ2-3 | TRBD2 | TRBV5-1 | CASSLAGTSGSVYTQYF | TGCGCCAGCAGCTTGGCCGGGACTAGCGGGAGTGTATATACGCAGTATTTT
16 | . | TRBJ2-1 | TRBD2 | TRBV3-1/TRBV3-2 | CASSQTSGRARDEQFF | TGTGCCAGCAGCCAGACTAGCGGGAGGGCCAGGGATGAGCAGTTCTTC
14 | . | TRBJ2-7 | . | TRBV9 | CASSPLQGFDEQYF | TGTGCCAGCAGCCCGCTCCAGGGGTTCGACGAGCAGTACTTC
15 | . | TRBJ1-3 | . | TRBV7-9 | CASSLRGYSGNTIYF | TGTGCCAGCAGCTTAAGGGGTTACTCTGGAAACACCATATATTTT
15 | . | TRBJ1-1 | TRBD1 | TRBV27 | CASSLTQGANTEAFF | TGTGCCAGCAGTTTAACACAGGGGGCAAACACTGAAGCTTTCTTT
16 | . | TRBJ1-1 | . | TRBV6-1 | CASSESPYRAAVDAFF | TGTGCCAGCAGTGAAAGCCCCTACAGGGCAGCCGTTGACGCTTTCTTT
14 | . | TRBJ1-5 | . | TRBV27 | CASSPTGTYQPQHF | TGTGCCAGCAGTCCGACAGGAACTTATCAGCCCCAGCATTTT
13 | many | TRBJ1-1 | TRBD1 | TRBV29-1 | CSVGTGEGTEAFF | TGCAGCGTGGGGACAGGGGAGGGAACTGAAGCTTTCTTT
14 | . | TRBJ2-7 | . | TRBV27 | CASGPLRGYSEQYF | TGTGCCAGCGGACCTTTGAGGGGGTACAGCGAGCAGTACTTC
15 | . | TRBJ2-2 | . | TRBV7-3 | CASSLTDGASGELFF | TGTGCCAGCAGCTTAACCGATGGGGCCAGCGGGGAGCTGTTTTTT
14 | . | TRBJ1-5 | . | TRBV30 | CAWQNQGINQPQHF | TGTGCCTGGCAAAATCAGGGAATCAATCAGCCCCAGCATTTT
16 | . | TRBJ2-2 | . | TRBV9 | CASSVEEGSNTGELFF | TGTGCCAGCAGCGTAGAGGAGGGCTCGAACACCGGGGAGCTGTTTTTT
15 | . | TRBJ2-1 | . | TRBV18 | CASSRFRDNPHEQFF | TGTGCCAGCTCCCGATTCCGGGACAACCCCCATGAGCAGTTCTTC